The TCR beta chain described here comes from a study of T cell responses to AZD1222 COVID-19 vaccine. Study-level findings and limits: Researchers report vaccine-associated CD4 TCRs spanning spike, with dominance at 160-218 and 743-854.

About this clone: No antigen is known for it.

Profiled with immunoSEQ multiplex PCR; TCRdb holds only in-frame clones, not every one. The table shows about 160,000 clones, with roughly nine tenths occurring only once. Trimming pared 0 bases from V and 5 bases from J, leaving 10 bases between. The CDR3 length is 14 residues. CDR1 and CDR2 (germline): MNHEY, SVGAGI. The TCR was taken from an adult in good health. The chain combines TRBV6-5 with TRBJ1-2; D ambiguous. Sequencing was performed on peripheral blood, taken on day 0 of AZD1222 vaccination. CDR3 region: CASSYSGRKYGYTF. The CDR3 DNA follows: TGTGCCAGCAGTTACTCTGGGCGGAAGTATGGCTACACCTTC.